Listed here is a single T cell receptor beta chain. The sample comes from a study of shared clonotypes between healthy human individuals. Some clones are missing from TCRdb's copy, which holds only in-frame ones; the method was immunoSEQ multiplex PCR. The sample has around 500,000 clones, approximately 81% seen once. The CDR3 loop spans 13 amino acids. Germline V gene sequence: CDR1 SEHNR, CDR2 FQNEAQ (reference sequence). Trimming pared 2 bases from V and 6 bases from J, leaving 10 bases between. The rearrangement joins TRBV7-9 to TRBJ1-1; possibly TRBD1 for D (5 bases). The sample taken for sequencing was PBMCs. The TCR comes from a woman aged 40 to 49 in good health. Some clones in this sample may be carry-over from other donors' samples. CDR3 bases: TGTGCCAGCAGCTTATATGGGGGTTCTGAAGCTTTCTTT. It yields the protein CASSLYGGSEAFF.